This passage covers 23 T cell receptor beta chains from one sample sequenced in a study of blood T cell repertoires in COVID-19. Assay: immunoSEQ multiplex PCR; the TCRdb copy retains only in-frame clones and omits some. The table shows about 58,000 clones, with around 89% occurring only once. The sequenced sample was peripheral blood. The origin of the receptors is a man aged 60 to 69 with active COVID-19.

This chain connects TRBV19 to TRBJ1-5; 10 bases agree with TRBD1. The CDR3 extends over 15 amino acids. Unmatched junction bases numbered 1, after V lost 1 base and J lost 4 bases. Germline loops: CDR1 LNHDA, CDR2 SQIVND (reference sequence). The CDR3 spells CASSIGDRGNQPQHF. The CDR3 DNA reads as TGTGCCAGTAGTATAGGGGACAGGGGTAATCAGCCCCAGCATTTT.

This rearrangement joins TRBV25-1 to TRBJ2-7; D may be TRBD1 (5 bases). V lost 8 bases, J lost 6 bases, and 17 bases lay in between. This CDR3 spans 13 amino acids. Germline lookup yields CDR1 MGHDK and CDR2 SYGVNS. CDR3 protein: CASQGVGAGEQYF. The CDR3 DNA follows: TGTGCCAGCCAGGGCGTTGGGGCCGGCGAGCAGTACTTC.

This clone was seen only a few times. The chain carries TRBV20-1 and TRBJ2-2, with TRBD2 matching 13 bases. The J segment lost 1 base and the V segment lost 3 bases, leaving 14 bases of the junction unmatched. The CDR3 covers 20 residues. CDR1 and CDR2 from the germline V gene are DFQATT and SNEGSKA (reference sequence). CDR3 amino acids: CSASPDFRLAGGRNTGELFF. CDR3 nucleotides: TGCAGTGCTAGTCCTGATTTCCGACTAGCGGGAGGACGGAACACCGGGGAGCTGTTTTTT.

The genes are TRBV6-6 and TRBJ1-2; D remains ambiguous. Per the germline V gene, CDR1 is MNHNY and CDR2 is SVGAGI (reference sequence). Between the trimmed V and J ends, which lost 6 bases and 7 bases, there was a span of 12 bases. The CDR3 runs 12 residues. CDR3 residues: CASRGGDGGYTF. CDR3 nucleotide sequence: TGTGCCAGCAGAGGCGGGGATGGTGGCTACACCTTC.

The V call is TRBV7-6, the J call TRBJ2-3, with D possibly matching TRBD2 (5 bases). Deletions cut 5 bases from V and 2 bases from J, with 17 bases between. Per the germline V gene, CDR1 is SGHVS and CDR2 is FNYEAQ. This CDR3 region has 16 residues. CDR3: CASSNRGRKYTDTQYF. CDR3 bases: TGTGCCAGCAGCAATAGAGGGCGGAAATACACAGATACGCAGTATTTT.

The chain is built from TRBV28 and TRBJ1-5; D not certain. Per germline, CDR1 MDHEN and CDR2 SYDVKM. The CDR3 length is 13 residues. V gave up 4 bases and J gave up 4 bases, with 8 bases separating them. CDR3 amino acids: CASSYGSNQPQHF. For the CDR3, the DNA is TGTGCCAGCAGTTACGGGTCTAATCAGCCCCAGCATTTT.

The rearrangement uses TRBV6-2 or TRBV6-3 and TRBJ1-1; D is ambiguous. CDR1 is MNHEY and CDR2 is SVGEGT in the germline V gene. This CDR3 spans 14 amino acids. V shed 3 bases and J shed 1 base, with 9 bases lying between them. CDR3 sequence reads: CASSYRGSNTEAFF. The CDR3 region has the DNA TGTGCCAGCAGTTATCGGGGTTCGAACACTGAAGCTTTCTTT.

This clone has just one count. CDR3 in amino acids: CASSPQLAGGKYEQYF. DNA of the CDR3: TGTGCCAGCTCACCACAACTAGCGGGGGGGAAATACGAGCAGTACTTC. V usage is TRBV18 and J usage is TRBJ2-7; 13 bases are shared with TRBD2. Trimming took 1 base from V and 4 from J; bases not matched to a gene: 4. The germline V gene encodes CDR1 KGHSH and CDR2 LQKENI. CDR3 length: 16 amino acids.

The J gene is TRBJ2-5, the V gene TRBV5-4; D is unresolved. Germline assignment: CDR1 SGHNT and CDR2 YYREEE (reference sequence). This CDR3 has 13 amino acids. Deletions cut 3 bases from V and 5 bases from J, with 11 bases between. As DNA, the CDR3 is TGTGCCAGCAGCTCGGCTAGTGGCGAGACCCAGTACTTC. It is translated as CASSSASGETQYF.

The genes are TRBV5-1 and TRBJ2-6; D unresolved. The germline V gene has CDR1 SGHRS and CDR2 YFSETQ. This CDR3 region has 17 residues. Deletions cut 4 bases from V and 3 bases from J, with 17 bases between. The CDR3 loop reads CASSSSRTGYGANVLTF. CDR3 bases: TGCGCCAGCAGCAGCTCACGTACGGGTTATGGGGCCAACGTCCTGACTTTC.

This chain connects TRBV7-2 to TRBJ1-6; TRBD1 matches at 8 bases. In germline, CDR1 is SGHTA, CDR2 FQGNSA. The ends lost 1 base at V and 9 bases at J; junction bases unmatched: 5. This CDR3 has 15 amino acids. The chain's CDR3 is CASSLEQGVGSPLHF. The CDR3 coding sequence is TGTGCCAGCAGCTTAGAACAGGGGGTCGGTTCACCCCTCCACTTT. Combining the CDR3 with reference TRBV7-2 and TRBJ1-6 gives the whole variable domain GAGVSQSPSNKVTEKGKDVELRCDPISGHTALYWYRQSLGQGLEFLIYFQGNSAPDKSGLPSDRFSAERTGGSVSTLTIQRTQQEDSAVYLCASSLEQGVGSPLHFGNGTRLTVT.

The chain carries TRBV10-3 and TRBJ2-3; 8 bases match TRBD1. CDR1 is ENHRY, CDR2 SYGVKD, per germline. The CDR3 sequence is 15 residues long. V shed 11 bases, J shed 6 bases, and the junction held 16 bases outside the gene matches. CDR3 nucleotides: TGTGCCCCCCAGACAGCGGACAGGGAGGTCGATACGCAGTATTTT. Protein product: CAPQTADREVDTQYF.

This clone was detected once. The rearrangement joins TRBV29-1 to TRBJ1-3, with D maybe TRBD1 (5 bases). The CDR3 length is 15 residues. Trimming cost V 6 bases and J 0 bases, with 15 bases left between them. The germline V gene has CDR1 SQVTM and CDR2 ANQGSEA. The CDR3 reads CSVGGAGPSGNTIYF. The CDR3 DNA is TGCAGCGTCGGGGGAGCGGGCCCCTCTGGAAACACCATATATTTT.

The rearrangement joins TRBV2 to TRBJ2-5; D uncertain. In germline, CDR1 is SNHLY, CDR2 FYNNEI. Trimming removed 7 bases from V and 2 bases from J, with 8 bases in between. The CDR3 consists of 12 residues. This CDR3 reads CASIPRQETQYF. The DNA for the CDR3 is TGTGCCAGCATCCCCAGACAAGAGACCCAGTACTTC.

The V call is TRBV5-4, the J call TRBJ1-2, with 7 bases lining up with TRBD1. CDR3 length: 13 residues. Germline values: CDR1 SGHNT, CDR2 YYREEE (reference sequence). Trimming cost V 0 bases and J 4 bases; bases outside gene matches: 0. The CDR3 sequence: CASSLDRGYGYTF. CDR3 sequence (DNA): TGTGCCAGCAGCTTGGACAGGGGCTATGGCTACACCTTC.

The chain carries TRBV7-9 and TRBJ2-1; tentative D call: TRBD2 (5 bases). The germline gives CDR1 SEHNR, CDR2 FQNEAQ (reference sequence). The CDR3 spans 18 residues. V shed 5 bases and J shed 4 bases, with 24 bases lying between them. This CDR3 reads CASSKGFGLSETYNEQFF. The DNA of the CDR3 is TGTGCCAGCAGCAAAGGGTTTGGACTCTCAGAGACATACAATGAGCAGTTCTTC.

V is TRBV6-4 and J is TRBJ1-4; tentatively, D is TRBD1 (5 bases). Germline values: CDR1 MRHNA, CDR2 SNTAGT. The CDR3 is 20 amino acids. V lost 0 bases and J 0 bases, leaving 20 bases between the germline ends. The CDR3 is CASSDSGWGGRGATNEKLFF. The CDR3 DNA follows: TGTGCCAGCAGTGACTCAGGATGGGGGGGGAGGGGAGCAACTAATGAAAAACTGTTTTTT.

This clone was detected only once. This chain uses TRBV24-1 with TRBJ1-5, with 7 bases matching TRBD1. The CDR3 spans 14 residues. CDR1 and CDR2 (germline): KGHDR, SFDVKD. Trimming removed 9 bases from V and 7 bases from J; junction bases left unmatched: 11. In DNA, the CDR3 is TGTGCCACCGCTGACAGGGAAGATCGACAGCCCCAGCATTTT. Amino acids: CATADREDRQPQHF.

The table lists this clone with a count of one. CDR3 sequence: CASSPIGETNYGYTF. The CDR3 DNA reads TGTGCCAGCAGTCCAATCGGGGAGACTAACTATGGCTACACCTTC. The chain joins TRBV27 to TRBJ1-2; D not resolved. V was clipped by 5 bases and J by 0 bases, with 13 bases between them. There are 15 residues in the CDR3. Germline V gene lookup returns CDR1 MNHEY and CDR2 SMNVEV (reference sequence).

This chain uses TRBV2 with TRBJ2-5, with 8 bases matching TRBD2. The V gene's germline CDR1 is SNHLY and CDR2 FYNNEI. Trimming removed 7 bases from V and 4 bases from J; junction bases left unmatched: 11. CDR3 length equals 15 residues. CDR3 residues: CASIPDSGGGETQYF. CDR3 bases: TGTGCCAGCATTCCGGACTCGGGAGGGGGAGAGACCCAGTACTTC.

The rearrangement uses TRBV29-1 and TRBJ2-7; D perhaps matches TRBD1 (8 bases). V gave up 3 bases and J gave up 4 bases, with 13 bases separating them. This CDR3 has 13 residues. Germline V gene sequence: CDR1 SQVTM, CDR2 ANQGSEA. CDR3 in amino acids: CSVEAQGGYEQYF. CDR3 in DNA: TGCAGCGTTGAGGCACAGGGGGGGTACGAGCAGTACTTC.

The genes are TRBV9 and TRBJ1-2, with 7 bases fitting TRBD1. CDR1 and CDR2 from the germline V gene are SGDLS and YYNGEE. CDR3 length: 13 residues. J lost 7 bases, V lost 4 bases, and 7 bases had no gene match. The CDR3 reads CASSLTGSTGYTF. The CDR3 DNA reads TGTGCCAGCAGCCTGACAGGGTCGACTGGCTACACCTTC.

The V call is TRBV6-6, the J call TRBJ1-2, with D possibly TRBD1 on 6 matching bases. The CDR3 totals 15 residues. With 2 bases removed from V and 1 base from J, the gap between germline ends came to 11 bases. Per germline, CDR1 MNHNY and CDR2 SVGAGI (reference sequence). The CDR3 bases are TGTGCCAGCAGTTACCCAGGGGCAAATAACTATGGCTACACCTTC. It codes for CASSYPGANNYGYTF.